One and the same sample provided the 20 T cell receptor beta chains below, sequenced in a study of blood T cells in healthy people across ages. Sample-barcoded 5' priming and a J-beta primer mix drove a second PCR of roughly 6 to 12 cycles. TCRdb re-analysed the 5' RACE reads in MiXCR, keeping a single row per CDR3 protein. This sample has more than 900,000 distinct CDR3 sequences; almost 30% occur once, and the top ten carry about 10%. The same specimen was also included in a second study, on T cells of mothers and their children.

Material for sequencing was blood. Source of these receptors: a woman aged 40 to 50 in good health.

This clonotype appeared a few times. The chain is built from TRBV11-2 and TRBJ2-5; no clear D. Looked up from germline, CDR1 is SGHAT and CDR2 is FQNNGV. V was pared by 3 bases and J by 8 bases, with 13 bases between. This CDR3 has 13 residues. The CDR3 sequence: CASSFWDSDTQYF. The DNA for the CDR3 is TGTGCCAGCAGCTTTTGGGATTCGGATACCCAGTACTTC.

This chain joins TRBV13 and TRBJ2-7; possible D gene TRBD1, 5 bases. V lost 4 bases and J 0 bases, leaving 16 bases between the germline ends. The CDR3 is made up of 16 amino acids. Germline CDR1 is PRHDT and CDR2 is FYEKMQ (reference sequence). CDR3 nucleotides: TGTGCCAGCAGCTCGAGAACCCTGACAGTCTCCTACGAGCAGTACTTC. This translates into CASSSRTLTVSYEQYF.

Turning to this clonotype: It may be a read error: a sequence one base away is much more abundant. V and J are TRBV29-1 and TRBJ1-1; TRBD1 matches at 7 bases. The CDR3 totals 12 residues. Germline CDR1 SQVTM, CDR2 ANQGSEA. Written as DNA, the CDR3 is TGCAGCGTACGTACAGGGGACACTGACGCTTTCTTT. The encoded protein is CSVRTGDTDAFF. The full variable domain, completed using reference TRBV29-1 and TRBJ1-1, is SAVISQKPSRDICQRGTSLTIQCQVDSQVTMMFWYRQQPGQSLTLIATANQGSEATYESGFVIDKFPISRPNLTFSTLTVSNMSPEDSSIYLCSVRTGDTDAFFGQGTRLTVV.

Only a few counts were recorded for this clonotype. V usage is TRBV6-1 and J usage is TRBJ2-5; 13 nucleotides match TRBD2. The J call is in doubt because the DNA end fits TRBJ2-1 better. The germline CDR1 and CDR2 sequences are MNHNS and SASEGT. This CDR3 comprises 18 residues. The CDR3 DNA sequence: TGTGCCAGCAGTACCCCACTAGCGGGGGGGACCTTCCAAGAGACCCAGTTCTTC. Translated, it gives CASSTPLAGGTFQETQFF.

The chain couples TRBV7-9 to TRBJ2-1; weak D call: TRBD2 (7 bases). Trimming took off 8 bases at V and 2 bases at J, with 13 bases between the two ends. In germline, CDR1 is SEHNR, CDR2 FQNEAQ (reference sequence). The CDR3 extends over 14 amino acids. CDR3 DNA sequence: TGTGCCAGCTCTAGGGAGGGGGCCTACAATGAGCAGTTCTTC. This translates into CASSREGAYNEQFF.

The rearrangement links TRBV12-3 or TRBV12-4 to TRBJ2-2, with TRBD1 matching 8 bases. V gave up 5 bases and J gave up 6 bases; unmatched junction bases: 8. There are 15 residues in the CDR3. CDR3 amino acids: CASSQRTGSPGELFF. DNA of the CDR3: TGTGCCAGCAGTCAACGGACAGGGAGCCCCGGGGAGCTGTTTTTT.

This clonotype was picked up many times. The chain is built from TRBV29-1 and TRBJ2-1, with 8 bases lining up with TRBD1. The V gene end was trimmed by 6 bases and the J gene end by 1 base; junction bases not matched to a gene: 5. The CDR3 loop spans 14 amino acids. Germline assignment: CDR1 SQVTM and CDR2 ANQGSEA. Written as DNA, the CDR3 is TGCAGCGTGAGACAGGGGACGTCCTACAATGAGCAGTTCTTC. Protein product: CSVRQGTSYNEQFF.

For this clonotype: Since a much larger clone is just one base distant, this may be a read error. The rearrangement uses TRBV5-1 and TRBJ2-7; 8 positions agree with TRBD1. Germline V gives CDR1 SGHRS, CDR2 YFSETQ. V gave up 7 bases and J gave up 4 bases; unmatched junction bases: 13. The CDR3 covers 15 residues. The CDR3 region is CASRARTGNRYEQYF. The CDR3 region has the DNA TGCGCCAGCCGGGCGAGGACAGGGAATCGGTACGAGCAGTACTTC.

Turning to this clonotype: One junction end does not reproduce the germline sequence, and a read error may be involved. The chain carries TRBV7-2 and TRBJ2-7; a weak D match, TRBD2 (6 bases). The CDR3 sequence is 14 residues long. The germline CDR1 and CDR2 sequences are SGHTA and FQGNSA. The CDR3 sequence: CACSLAWGAYEQYF. CDR3 coding DNA: TGTGCCTGCAGCTTAGCGTGGGGGGCCTACGAGCAGTACTTC.

The sample holds many counts of this clonotype. The rearrangement joins TRBV7-9 to TRBJ2-7; 8 bases line up with TRBD1. This CDR3 comprises 15 residues. The V and J ends lost 4 bases and 0 bases, in that order; junction bases with no gene match: 5. Germline-derived CDR1 and CDR2 are SEHNR and FQNEAQ (reference sequence). DNA for the CDR3: TGTGCCAGCAGCTATGGACAGGGTAGCTCCTACGAGCAGTACTTC. This translates into CASSYGQGSSYEQYF.

V and J are TRBV14 and TRBJ1-2; the D gene is possibly TRBD1 (6 bases). The V end was cut by 3 bases, the J end by 4 bases, with 9 bases between. CDR1 and CDR2 from the germline V gene are SGHDN and FVKESK. The CDR3 runs to 13 residues. The CDR3 is CASSHRDTYGYTF. The CDR3 bases are TGTGCCAGCAGCCACCGGGACACCTATGGCTACACCTTC.

The sample holds many counts of this clonotype. This chain links TRBV14 with TRBJ2-7; D remains unclear. V dropped 1 base and J dropped 6 bases, with 7 bases sitting between them. Germline CDR1 reads SGHDN; CDR2 reads FVKESK. The CDR3 sequence is 12 residues long. Written as DNA, the CDR3 is TGTGCCAGCAGCCAAGTATGGGGCGAGCAGTACTTC. Translating gives CASSQVWGEQYF.

This clonotype was counted at least ten times. V usage is TRBV28 and J usage is TRBJ2-1; no firm D call. CDR1 is MDHEN and CDR2 is SYDVKM in the germline V gene. The CDR3 totals 15 residues. The V end was cut by 6 bases, the J end by 6 bases, with 18 bases between. The CDR3 region has the DNA TGTGCCAGCAGCCTCGTGGCGGCCGGTGGCAATGAGCAGTTCTTC. It yields the protein CASSLVAAGGNEQFF.

The V call is TRBV24-1, the J call TRBJ2-3; D remains ambiguous. CDR3 length: 13 amino acids. Per germline, CDR1 KGHDR and CDR2 SFDVKD. Between the trimmed V and J ends, which lost 4 bases and 3 bases, there was a span of 7 bases. The CDR3 DNA follows: TGTGCCACCAGTGAGCCTTCAACAGATACGCAGTATTTT. Amino acid sequence: CATSEPSTDTQYF.

This chain uses TRBV20-1 with TRBJ2-1, with TRBD2 matching 8 bases. Germline trimming cut 1 base from V and 7 bases from J; bases unmatched to any gene: 12. The CDR3 loop spans 16 amino acids. CDR1 is DFQATT and CDR2 is SNEGSKA in the germline V gene (reference sequence). Written as DNA, the CDR3 is TGCAGTGCTAGAGTAACGGGCGGGGGGCCAGGGAATGAGCAGTTCTTC. It codes for CSARVTGGGPGNEQFF.

This chain links TRBV19 with TRBJ1-2; possibly TRBD1 for D (5 bases). The CDR3 runs 13 residues. V was shortened by 6 bases and J by 4 bases, with 12 bases between the two germline ends. Germline V gene sequence: CDR1 LNHDA, CDR2 SQIVND (reference sequence). CDR3 DNA: TGTGCCAGTAGAGAGAGGGGAAGCTATGGCTACACCTTC. It translates to CASRERGSYGYTF.

Only a few counts were recorded for this clonotype. This chain links TRBV11-2 with TRBJ2-7, with D unresolved. V was trimmed by 8 bases and J by 2 bases, leaving 7 bases between them. The CDR3 extends over 11 amino acids. The V gene's germline CDR1 is SGHAT and CDR2 FQNNGV. DNA for the CDR3: TGTGCCAGCGGGTCCACCTACGAGCAGTACTTC. This encodes CASGSTYEQYF.

As for this clonotype: Being one base from a much bigger clone, this may be a read error. The genes are TRBV6-5 and TRBJ1-2; D is perhaps TRBD1 (5 bases). This CDR3 comprises 14 residues. Germline V gene sequence: CDR1 MNHEY, CDR2 SVGAGI. This chain's CDR3 is CASSYDGAAYGYNF. CDR3 bases: TGTGCCAGCAGTTACGATGGGGCAGCTTATGGCTACAACTTC.

The chain combines TRBV7-2 with TRBJ1-6; D remains ambiguous. The CDR3 contains 12 residues. CDR1 is SGHTA, CDR2 FQGNSA, per germline. Trimming removed 1 base from V and 10 bases from J, with 5 bases in between. CDR3 DNA sequence: TGTGCCAGCAGCTTAGATTGGTCACCCCTCCACTTT. This codes for CASSLDWSPLHF.

This clonotype was observed a handful of times. The chain carries TRBV6-6 and TRBJ1-5; no firm D call. The length of the CDR3 is 12 residues. Trimming shortened V by 7 bases and J by 5 bases, and 9 bases separated the two germline ends. Germline lookup yields CDR1 MNHNY and CDR2 SVGAGI (reference sequence). Here the CDR3 reads CASNRQDQPQHF. Here the CDR3 DNA reads TGTGCCAGCAATAGACAAGATCAGCCCCAGCATTTT.